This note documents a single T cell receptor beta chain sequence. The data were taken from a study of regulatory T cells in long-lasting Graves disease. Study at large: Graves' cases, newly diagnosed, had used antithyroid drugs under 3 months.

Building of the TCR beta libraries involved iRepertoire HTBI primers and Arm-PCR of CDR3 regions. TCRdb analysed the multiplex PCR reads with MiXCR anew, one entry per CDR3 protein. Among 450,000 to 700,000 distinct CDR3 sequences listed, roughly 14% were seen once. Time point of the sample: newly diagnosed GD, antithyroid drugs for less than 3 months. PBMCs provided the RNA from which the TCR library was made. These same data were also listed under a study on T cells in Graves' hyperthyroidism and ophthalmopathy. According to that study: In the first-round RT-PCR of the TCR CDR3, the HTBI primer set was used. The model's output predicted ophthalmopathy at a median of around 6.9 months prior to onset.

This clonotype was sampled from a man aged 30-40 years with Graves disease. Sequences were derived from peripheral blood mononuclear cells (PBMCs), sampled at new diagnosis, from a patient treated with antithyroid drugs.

Written as DNA, the CDR3 is TGCGCCAGCAGTGAGGAGGTGCAGTACTTC. It specifies CASSEEVQYF. The rearrangement joins TRBV10-2 to TRBJ2-7; D unclear. CDR1 is WSHSY, CDR2 SAAADI, per germline. Between the trimmed V and J ends, which lost 2 bases and 9 bases, there was a span of 5 bases. The length of the CDR3 is 10 residues.